The 8 T cell receptor beta chains in this list originate from one sample, sequenced in a study of blood T cell repertoires in COVID-19. Sequencing was performed with immunoSEQ multiplex PCR; in TCRdb, only in-frame clones are kept and a portion is missing. The data show tens of thousands of clones, with roughly nine tenths seen just once and 2.2% held by the top ten. The sequenced sample consisted of peripheral blood. These receptors originate from a man in his forties or fifties with active COVID-19.

The chain links TRBV6-1 to TRBJ1-1, with D maybe TRBD1 (6 bases). Germline V gives CDR1 MNHNS, CDR2 SASEGT. The length of the CDR3 is 16 residues. Trimming cost V 5 bases and J 4 bases, with 20 bases left between them. CDR3 sequence reads: CASSQGGAGVGTEAFF. CDR3 bases: TGTGCCAGCAGTCAAGGCGGAGCAGGGGTTGGCACTGAAGCTTTCTTT.

The chain employs TRBV18 and TRBJ2-5; a weak D match, TRBD2 (5 bases). Per the germline V gene, CDR1 is KGHSH and CDR2 is LQKENI. Trimming removed 3 bases at V and 2 bases at J, with 10 bases between. CDR3 length: 14 amino acids. Written as DNA, the CDR3 is TGTGCCAGCTCACCCCAGCGGCGTCAAGAGACCCAGTACTTC. It codes for CASSPQRRQETQYF.

This rearrangement joins TRBV9 to TRBJ2-1; TRBD2 is a possible D gene (6 bases). Germline loops: CDR1 SGDLS, CDR2 YYNGEE. V shed 0 bases and J shed 5 bases, with 12 bases lying between them. This CDR3 is 15 amino acids long. The CDR3 coding sequence is TGTGCCAGCAGCGTAGACGGGACTCAAGACAATGAGCAGTTCTTC. Translated, it gives CASSVDGTQDNEQFF. The variable domain in full, completed from reference TRBV9 and TRBJ2-1, reads DSGVTQTPKHLITATGQRVTLRCSPRSGDLSVYWYQQSLDQGLQFLIQYYNGEERAKGNILERFSAQQFPDLHSELNLSSLELGDSALYFCASSVDGTQDNEQFFGPGTRLTVL.

The V and J genes are TRBV25-1 and TRBJ1-2; D perhaps matches TRBD1 (6 bases). The CDR3 loop spans 15 amino acids. Germline V lookup: CDR1 MGHDK, CDR2 SYGVNS. Trimming stripped 3 bases from V and 0 bases from J, with 11 bases between. CDR3: CASSEAGVANYGYTF. The CDR3 region has the DNA TGTGCCAGCAGTGAGGCAGGGGTAGCTAACTATGGCTACACCTTC.

The V gene is TRBV18, the J gene TRBJ2-1, with TRBD2 as a possible D gene (5 bases). The germline V gene encodes CDR1 KGHSH and CDR2 LQKENI. V shed 3 bases and J shed 8 bases, with 14 bases lying between them. The CDR3 spans 14 residues. CDR3 region: CASSPTIGGHEQFF. In DNA, the CDR3 is TGTGCCAGCTCACCTACGATCGGAGGACATGAGCAGTTCTTC.

The count of this clone is one. The J gene is TRBJ2-7, the V gene TRBV19; TRBD1 matches at 12 bases. CDR3 length: 13 amino acids. V was clipped by 5 bases and J by 7 bases; unmatched bases: 3. Germline V CDR1 and CDR2: LNHDA, SQIVND (reference sequence). This CDR3 reads CASSGTGGGEQYF. CDR3 nucleotide sequence: TGTGCCAGTAGTGGGACAGGGGGCGGTGAGCAGTACTTC.

The chain recombines TRBV23-1 with TRBJ1-6; possible D gene TRBD1, 6 bases. TRBV23-1 is annotated as an ORF whose role is uncertain. This CDR3 is built from 20 residues. Trimming left V 2 bases short and J 8 bases short, with 28 bases between. CDR3 residues: CASSQEKGVLGGYIYSPLHF. CDR3 coding DNA: TGCGCCAGCAGTCAAGAAAAGGGAGTGCTAGGGGGATATATATATTCACCCCTCCACTTT.

The chain uses TRBV25-1 and TRBJ2-1; D not resolved. V was pared by 0 bases and J by 6 bases, with 9 bases between. CDR1 and CDR2 from the germline V gene are MGHDK and SYGVNS. This CDR3 is built from 14 residues. The DNA for the CDR3 is TGTGCCAGCAGTGAATATAACCGCGGCAATGAGCAGTTCTTC. It codes for CASSEYNRGNEQFF.